What follows are 30 T cell receptor beta chains derived from one specimen sequenced in a study of blood T cell repertoires in COVID-19. Generated by immunoSEQ multiplex PCR, the TCRdb table keeps only in-frame clones and is missing some. The sample records 52,000 or so clones, approximately 84% being singletons. Material: peripheral blood. The origin of the receptors is a human donor in a cohort sampled during active COVID-19.

V and J are TRBV5-1 and TRBJ2-7, with TRBD2 matching 13 bases. This CDR3 has 16 amino acids. The V gene's germline CDR1 is SGHRS and CDR2 YFSETQ. Trimming took 4 bases from V and 2 from J; bases not matched to a gene: 6. CDR3 amino acids: CASSPRLAGGAYEQYF. CDR3 sequence (DNA): TGCGCCAGCAGCCCACGACTAGCGGGAGGCGCCTACGAGCAGTACTTC.

In its sample, this clone was seen a few times. The rearrangement joins TRBV7-2 to TRBJ1-1, with 8 nucleotides matching TRBD1. This CDR3 is built from 14 residues. J gave up 10 bases and V 1 base, and 8 bases lay outside the gene matches. CDR1 is SGHTA and CDR2 is FQGNSA in the germline V gene. The CDR3 loop is CASSLDQRQGRAFF. For the CDR3, the DNA is TGTGCCAGCAGCTTAGATCAGAGACAGGGGCGAGCTTTCTTT.

The chain recombines TRBV19 with TRBJ2-1; TRBD2 matches at 11 bases. The V and J ends lost 5 bases and 8 bases, in that order; junction bases with no gene match: 8. Germline V CDR1 and CDR2: LNHDA, SQIVND (reference sequence). The CDR3 is 15 residues long. CDR3 bases: TGTGCCAGTAGTTCCGGGACTAGCGGCTCAGATGAGCAGTTCTTC. It is translated as CASSSGTSGSDEQFF.

This clone has more than one count but fewer than ten. The rearrangement joins TRBV7-9 to TRBJ1-2; D may be TRBD1 (5 bases). Germline V gene lookup returns CDR1 SEHNR and CDR2 FQNEAQ (reference sequence). V dropped 3 bases and J dropped 0 bases, with 14 bases sitting between them. This CDR3 has 16 residues. The CDR3 region is CASSFPGLTTNYGYTF. Here the CDR3 DNA reads TGTGCCAGCAGCTTCCCGGGACTAACAACTAACTATGGCTACACCTTC.

The CDR3 loop reads CASSVGTSSSYEQYF. CDR3 sequence (DNA): TGTGCCAGCAGCGTGGGGACATCCAGCTCCTACGAGCAGTACTTC. The chain couples TRBV9 to TRBJ2-7; the D gene is possibly TRBD1 (6 bases). From germline, CDR1 is SGDLS and CDR2 YYNGEE. The CDR3 has 15 amino acids. Trimming removed 2 bases from V and 0 bases from J, with 12 bases in between.

The chain combines TRBV28 with TRBJ1-5; D might be TRBD1 (6 bases). V was pared by 2 bases and J by 4 bases, with 9 bases between. CDR1 MDHEN and CDR2 SYDVKM come from the germline V gene. The CDR3 extends over 14 amino acids. The CDR3 coding sequence is TGTGCCAGCAGTTTAGGACAGACTAATCAGCCCCAGCATTTT. Protein product: CASSLGQTNQPQHF.

This clone was recorded only once. The DNA of the CDR3 is TGTGCCAGCAGCCCCCGGGATAGAGCCGAGACCCAGTACTTC. This sequence encodes CASSPRDRAETQYF. The chain couples TRBV3-1 (or the pseudogene TRBV3-2) to TRBJ2-5, with D perhaps matching TRBD2 (5 bases). Germline CDR1 is LGHDT and CDR2 is YNNKEL (reference sequence). V lost 4 bases to trimming and J lost 5 bases, with 14 bases between them. The CDR3 runs to 14 residues.

The V call is TRBV19, the J call TRBJ2-3, with TRBD2 matching 8 bases. Germline trimming cut 6 bases from V and 6 bases from J; bases unmatched to any gene: 2. This CDR3 is 12 amino acids long. The germline V gene encodes CDR1 LNHDA and CDR2 SQIVND (reference sequence). This CDR3 reads CASRTGGDTQYF. The DNA of the CDR3 is TGTGCCAGTAGAACGGGGGGGGATACGCAGTATTTT.

This chain uses TRBV18 with TRBJ1-1, with 8 bases that match TRBD1. CDR1 is KGHSH, CDR2 LQKENI, per germline. The trim removed 1 base at V and 4 bases at J, leaving 5 bases unmatched. This CDR3 contains 15 residues. The CDR3: CASSPRTGKGTEAFF. CDR3 nucleotides: TGTGCCAGCTCACCACGGACAGGGAAAGGCACTGAAGCTTTCTTT.

This rearrangement joins TRBV19 to TRBJ2-1; TRBD2 aligns across 11 bases. Germline lookup yields CDR1 LNHDA and CDR2 SQIVND (reference sequence). The CDR3 covers 16 residues. V was pared by 2 bases and J by 9 bases, with 9 bases of the junction left unmatched. CDR3 DNA: TGTGCCAGTAGTATAACTCTGGGACTAGCGGTAATTGAGCAGTTCTTC. It translates to CASSITLGLAVIEQFF. The full variable domain, with the rest looked up from reference TRBV19 and TRBJ2-1, is DGGITQSPKYLFRKEGQNVTLSCEQNLNHDAMYWYRQDPGQGLRLIYYSQIVNDFQKGDIAEGYSVSREKKESFPLTVTSAQKNPTAFYLCASSITLGLAVIEQFFGPGTRLTVL.

The V call is TRBV18, the J call TRBJ2-5; D gene uncertain. From germline, CDR1 is KGHSH and CDR2 LQKENI. This CDR3 comprises 15 residues. Trimming removed 3 bases at V and 4 bases at J, with 15 bases between. The CDR3 reads CASSPVAGIGETQYF. CDR3 sequence (DNA): TGTGCCAGCTCACCCGTCGCAGGAATAGGAGAGACCCAGTACTTC.

This rearrangement joins TRBV7-9 to TRBJ2-7; no clear D. Per germline, CDR1 SEHNR and CDR2 FQNEAQ (reference sequence). V lost 1 base, J lost 9 bases, and 19 bases lay in between. The CDR3 spans 15 residues. DNA of the CDR3: TGTGCCAGCAGCTTAGGATCGCGGCGTTCGTCCGGGCAGTACTTC. Amino acid sequence: CASSLGSRRSSGQYF.

The V and J genes are TRBV15 and TRBJ1-2, with D tentatively TRBD1 (6 bases). V lost 2 bases to trimming and J lost 4 bases, with 20 bases between them. Germline V CDR1 and CDR2: LNHNV, YYDKDF (reference sequence). The CDR3 consists of 17 residues. The CDR3 loop reads CATSRPGGTGMGYGYTF. Here the CDR3 DNA reads TGTGCCACCAGCAGACCAGGAGGAACAGGGATGGGCTATGGCTACACCTTC.

The rearrangement joins TRBV6-5 to TRBJ1-6; D might be TRBD1 (5 bases). CDR3 length: 16 residues. Trimming removed 3 bases at V and 6 bases at J, with 15 bases between. The V gene's germline CDR1 is MNHEY and CDR2 SVGAGI. The CDR3: CASSYYGKGFNSPLHF. CDR3 bases: TGTGCCAGCAGTTATTATGGGAAGGGGTTTAATTCACCCCTCCACTTT.

The V and J genes are TRBV2 and TRBJ2-3; TRBD2 matches 7 bases. The V gene end was trimmed by 6 bases and the J gene end by 2 bases; junction bases not matched to a gene: 8. The CDR3 contains 15 residues. The germline CDR1 and CDR2 sequences are SNHLY and FYNNEI. The CDR3 sequence is CASRDRDYNTDTQYF. In nucleotides, the CDR3 is TGTGCCAGCAGGGACCGGGACTATAACACAGATACGCAGTATTTT.

This clone was recorded once. The DNA of the CDR3 is TGTGCCAGCCATGGCGGGGATCGTAACTATGGCTACACCTTC. Its protein is CASHGGDRNYGYTF. V and J are TRBV5-4 and TRBJ1-2; D uncertain. V was cut by 7 bases and J by 1 base, with 14 bases left in between. The V gene's germline CDR1 is SGHNT and CDR2 YYREEE (reference sequence). This CDR3 contains 14 residues. Full variable domain (rest looked up from reference TRBV5-4 and TRBJ1-2): ETGVTQSPTHLIKTRGQQVTLRCSSQSGHNTVSWYQQALGQGPQFIFQYYREEENGRGNFPPRFSGLQFPNYSSELNVNALELDDSALYLCASHGGDRNYGYTFGSGTRLTVV.

The chain links TRBV7-9 to TRBJ2-7; 8 positions match TRBD1. Trimming cost V 2 bases and J 3 bases; bases outside gene matches: 6. Germline V gene sequence: CDR1 SEHNR, CDR2 FQNEAQ (reference sequence). The CDR3 runs to 15 residues. CDR3 DNA sequence: TGTGCCAGCAGCTTAAACGCAGGGGGCATCTACGAGCAGTACTTC. Translated, it gives CASSLNAGGIYEQYF.

This chain connects TRBV7-9 to TRBJ1-2; D ambiguous. V was clipped by 1 base and J by 4 bases, with 7 bases between them. Germline V gene sequence: CDR1 SEHNR, CDR2 FQNEAQ (reference sequence). The CDR3 is 13 amino acids. CDR3 protein: CASSLVGGYGYTF. The CDR3 DNA follows: TGTGCCAGCAGCTTAGTGGGAGGCTATGGCTACACCTTC.

The rearrangement uses TRBV30 and TRBJ2-1; D may be TRBD2 (6 bases). CDR3 length: 16 amino acids. The germline V and J ends were trimmed by 2 bases and 4 bases, with 18 bases remaining between them. Germline V CDR1 and CDR2: GTSNPN, SVGIG (reference sequence). The DNA of the CDR3 is TGTGCCTGGAGTACCGGGACCCGGGGGAGGTACAATGAGCAGTTCTTC. It encodes CAWSTGTRGRYNEQFF. Variable domain in full (rest from reference TRBV30 and TRBJ2-1): SQTIHQWPATLVQPVGSPLSLECTVEGTSNPNLYWYRQAAGRGLQLLFYSVGIGQISSEVPQNLSASRPQDRQFILSSKKLLLSDSGFYLCAWSTGTRGRYNEQFFGPGTRLTVL.

The rearrangement uses TRBV11-2 and TRBJ2-6; D is undetermined. CDR1 and CDR2 (germline): SGHAT, FQNNGV. Trimming shortened V by 4 bases and J by 0 bases, and 7 bases separated the two germline ends. CDR3 size: 15 residues. CDR3 amino acids: CASSSPRSGANVLTF. In nucleotides, the CDR3 is TGTGCCAGCAGCTCTCCGCGCTCTGGGGCCAACGTCCTGACTTTC. Filled out from reference TRBV11-2 and TRBJ2-6, the complete variable domain reads EAGVAQSPRYKIIEKRQSVAFWCNPISGHATLYWYQQILGQGPKLLIQFQNNGVVDDSQLPKDRFSAERLKGVDSTLKIQPAKLEDSAVYLCASSSPRSGANVLTFGAGSRLTVL.

The genes are TRBV7-2 and TRBJ2-1, with D tentatively TRBD1 (6 bases). The V gene's germline CDR1 is SGHTA and CDR2 FQGNSA. CDR3 length: 14 residues. Trimming stripped 4 bases from V and 4 bases from J, with 11 bases between. This CDR3 reads CASSSGQRYNEQFF. The CDR3 DNA reads as TGTGCCAGCAGCTCAGGACAGAGGTACAATGAGCAGTTCTTC.

J is TRBJ2-1 and V is TRBV19; 7 bases fit TRBD2. CDR1 is LNHDA, CDR2 SQIVND, per germline (reference sequence). V gave up 6 bases and J gave up 10 bases; unmatched junction bases: 9. CDR3 size: 13 residues. CDR3 nucleotides: TGTGCCAGTAGCCCTACTAGCGAACGAGAGCAGTTCTTC. Translated, it gives CASSPTSEREQFF.

The rearrangement uses TRBV30 and TRBJ1-4; unclear D gene. Germline V gene sequence: CDR1 GTSNPN, CDR2 SVGIG (reference sequence). This CDR3 comprises 13 residues. The V gene lost 3 bases and the J gene lost 4 bases, with 9 bases spanning the gap. CDR3 coding DNA: TGTGCCTGGAGCGTCGGAGTTAATGAAAAACTGTTTTTT. It is translated as CAWSVGVNEKLFF.

The chain uses TRBV3-1 (or the pseudogene TRBV3-2) and TRBJ1-2; 7 nucleotides match TRBD1. CDR1 LGHDT and CDR2 YNNKEL come from the germline V gene (reference sequence). CDR3 length: 16 residues. V lost 3 bases and J lost 4; bases outside the gene matches: 11. The CDR3 protein is CASSHERTGEGYGYTF. The CDR3 DNA reads as TGTGCCAGCAGCCATGAACGGACAGGAGAGGGCTATGGCTACACCTTC.

The rearrangement uses TRBV7-8 and TRBJ2-5; 8 nucleotides match TRBD2. Germline V gives CDR1 SGHVS, CDR2 FQNEAQ. V lost 3 bases and J lost 4; bases outside the gene matches: 7. The CDR3 extends over 15 amino acids. The CDR3 coding sequence is TGTGCCAGCAGCTTCTCCTACGGGGGGGGAGAGACCCAGTACTTC. Protein product: CASSFSYGGGETQYF.

This chain connects TRBV12-3 or TRBV12-4 to TRBJ2-7, with 8 bases that match TRBD1. J gave up 2 bases and V 7 bases, and 4 bases lay outside the gene matches. CDR3 size: 13 residues. CDR3 sequence: CASTRTGPYEQYF. CDR3 bases: TGTGCCAGCACTCGGACAGGGCCCTACGAGCAGTACTTC.

The J gene is TRBJ2-1, the V gene TRBV9, with D perhaps matching TRBD1 (7 bases). The CDR3 contains 16 residues. V was clipped by 5 bases and J by 5 bases, with 20 bases between them. CDR1 is SGDLS, CDR2 YYNGEE, per germline. The CDR3 protein is CASSKGLTGANNEQFF. The CDR3 DNA reads as TGTGCCAGCAGTAAGGGACTCACAGGGGCCAACAATGAGCAGTTCTTC.

The chain couples TRBV27 to TRBJ1-1; TRBD1 aligns across 7 bases. J was trimmed by 3 bases and V by 5 bases; bases with no gene match: 12. The CDR3 is made up of 16 amino acids. Looked up from germline, CDR1 is MNHEY and CDR2 is SMNVEV (reference sequence). CDR3 sequence (DNA): TGTGCCAGCAGTCGGACAGTCCAGGACAGGTACACTGAAGCTTTCTTT. Protein: CASSRTVQDRYTEAFF.

A word on this clone: The same CDR3 is also encoded by other DNA sequences in this sample. V gene TRBV19 combines with J gene TRBJ1-4, with TRBD1 identical over 7 bases. The germline V gene has CDR1 LNHDA and CDR2 SQIVND (reference sequence). The CDR3 runs 15 residues. Unmatched junction bases numbered 4, after V lost 6 bases and J lost 0 bases. Here the CDR3 reads CASSGTAATNEKLFF. CDR3 coding DNA: TGTGCCAGTAGCGGGACAGCTGCAACTAATGAAAAACTGTTTTTT. Looking up the rest from reference TRBV19 and TRBJ1-4 gives the full variable domain: DGGITQSPKYLFRKEGQNVTLSCEQNLNHDAMYWYRQDPGQGLRLIYYSQIVNDFQKGDIAEGYSVSREKKESFPLTVTSAQKNPTAFYLCASSGTAATNEKLFFGSGTQLSVL.

The J gene is TRBJ1-5, the V gene TRBV10-3; tentatively, D is TRBD1 (5 bases). This CDR3 contains 17 residues. Per the germline V gene, CDR1 is ENHRY and CDR2 is SYGVKD. The V and J ends lost 1 base and 7 bases respectively, with 20 bases between them. The CDR3 region has the DNA TGTGCCATCAGTGAGTATGGAGGGCAGGGTGGGTTCCAGCCCCAGCATTTT. It yields the protein CAISEYGGQGGFQPQHF.